This entry describes one T cell receptor (beta chain). This record comes from a study of blood T cell repertoires in COVID-19. Overall study context: From the United States, Italy and Spain came samples of acute and convalescent COVID-19. Nucleic acid was either cDNA or gDNA, and it came from T cells, B-cell-depleted T cells, or PBMCs.

CDR3 length: 14 amino acids. The V end lost 3 bases, the J end lost 6 bases, and 14 bases lay between the germline ends. Looked up from germline, CDR1 is SGHTA and CDR2 is FQGNSA. Original methodology: Reference gene primer amplification yielded estimated nucleated cell counts. Only in-frame clones appear in the TCRdb table, and some are missing; sequencing was by immunoSEQ multiplex PCR. V and J calls and clone size come straight from that table; D and trimming were deduced from the DNA. The profile shows around 230,000 clones, roughly 80% of them singletons. Material: peripheral blood. The V call is TRBV7-2, the J call TRBJ1-1, with D maybe TRBD1 (5 bases). The sequence was obtained from a woman aged 80 or older with acute or convalescent COVID-19. CDR3 coding DNA: TGTGCCAGCAGCTTGTTCCCAGGGTTGGCTGAAGCTTTCTTT. This translates into CASSLFPGLAEAFF.